Presented here are 7 T cell receptor beta chains from one specimen sequenced in a study of blood T cell repertoires in COVID-19. The table came from immunoSEQ multiplex PCR; TCRdb's copy has only in-frame clones and leaves some out. The sample shows over 200,000 clones, over 75% of them seen only once. The sample comprised peripheral blood. The receptors were gathered from a man aged 35-49 years with active or convalescent COVID-19.

The genes are TRBV5-1 and TRBJ1-5; D is ambiguous. CDR3 length: 14 residues. Trimming left V 1 base short and J 5 bases short, with 10 bases between. Germline CDR1 is SGHRS and CDR2 is YFSETQ. The CDR3 nucleotides are TGCGCCAGCAGCTTGCGGGCCGGGGATCAGCCCCAGCATTTT. Translating it yields CASSLRAGDQPQHF.

The V call is TRBV30, the J call TRBJ1-5; D gene ambiguous. The CDR3 sequence is 13 residues long. Germline CDR1 and CDR2: GTSNPN and SVGIG (reference sequence). Trimming removed 2 bases from V and 6 bases from J, with 11 bases in between. The DNA for the CDR3 is TGTGCCTGGAGTCTCGGGGAGCGTCAGCCCCAGCATTTT. Translated: CAWSLGERQPQHF.

The J gene is TRBJ2-7, the V gene TRBV27; 10 bases match TRBD1. Germline assignment: CDR1 MNHEY and CDR2 SMNVEV (reference sequence). The CDR3 spans 13 residues. V dropped 8 bases and J dropped 0; count of bases not matched to a gene: 1. The CDR3 bases are TGTGCCAGCGGGACAGGGGTCTCCTACGAGCAGTACTTC. The encoded protein is CASGTGVSYEQYF.

The rearrangement uses TRBV30 and TRBJ1-1; 8 nucleotides line up with TRBD1. This CDR3 spans 14 amino acids. J was trimmed by 7 bases and V by 3 bases; bases with no gene match: 10. CDR1 is GTSNPN, CDR2 SVGIG, per germline (reference sequence). The CDR3 region has the DNA TGTGCCTGGAGAGAACAGGGGGTTTTACTTGAAGCTTTCTTT. As protein: CAWREQGVLLEAFF.

V gene TRBV28 combines with J gene TRBJ2-2; TRBD1 might be the D (5 bases). The CDR3 is made up of 15 amino acids. CDR1 is MDHEN and CDR2 is SYDVKM in the germline V gene. V shed 6 bases and J shed 1 base, with 12 bases lying between them. Here the CDR3 reads CASRYDSLNTGELFF. The CDR3 coding sequence is TGTGCCAGCAGGTACGACAGCTTGAACACCGGGGAGCTGTTTTTT.

The chain has TRBV19 and TRBJ1-2, with 7 bases matching TRBD1. The V gene's germline CDR1 is LNHDA and CDR2 SQIVND (reference sequence). Trimming at V came to 8 bases and at J to 5 bases, leaving 11 bases not matched to a gene. CDR3 size: 14 residues. CDR3 protein: CASSPPGQIYGYTF. The CDR3 DNA is TGTGCCAGTTCCCCCCCGGGACAGATATATGGCTACACCTTC.

The J gene is TRBJ2-3, the V gene TRBV19; a weak D match, TRBD2 (5 bases). The CDR3 length is 16 residues. The germline V gene encodes CDR1 LNHDA and CDR2 SQIVND (reference sequence). Trimming took off 7 bases at V and 0 bases at J, with 17 bases between the two ends. CDR3 amino acids: CASTPGPGFSTDTQYF. CDR3 nucleotide sequence: TGTGCCAGTACCCCTGGCCCGGGGTTTAGCACAGATACGCAGTATTTT.